The T cell receptor beta chain described here comes from a study of OX40 agonist ivuxolimab in advanced cancers. Measured with immunoSEQ multiplex PCR; TCRdb has only the in-frame clones, and not every one. Counted here are some 70,000 clones, around 85% occurring once; the ten biggest clones make up approximately 0.68%. About this clone itself: As yet, its antigen is unknown.

Notes on the study in general: At 0.1 to 3.0 mg/kg, CD4+ and CD8+ blood T cells expanded clonally by week 6.

The receptor was derived from an adult with an advanced solid tumor such as melanoma, head and neck, liver or kidney cancer. This sample comprised CD4+ or CD8+ T cells sorted from blood, obtained in a trial of the OX40 agonist ivuxolimab.

This CDR3 is CSSDRGGSGDTQYF. Written as DNA, the CDR3 is TGCAGCTCCGACAGGGGGGGGAGTGGAGATACGCAGTATTTT. The chain employs TRBV29-1 and TRBJ2-3; TRBD1 matches at 9 bases. Trimming at V came to 8 bases and at J to 5 bases, leaving 11 bases not matched to a gene. Germline CDR1 reads SQVTM; CDR2 reads ANQGSEA. CDR3 length equals 14 residues.